This T cell receptor (beta chain) stems from a study of control samples from healthy donors and cancer patients. The assay was immunoSEQ multiplex PCR, and TCRdb's table has in-frame clones only and misses some. The table lists 150,000 or so clones, around 94% of them singletons, with 13% to 15% in the top ten. In its sample, this clone was seen once. Losses at the gene ends were 3 bases for V and 0 bases for J; bases not matched to a gene: 4. This CDR3 spans 15 amino acids. Looked up from germline, CDR1 is SGHAT and CDR2 is FQNNGV. The receptor was derived from a man aged 55 to 70 with colorectal cancer. This chain connects TRBV11-2 to TRBJ1-2; 7 bases align to TRBD1. The sequenced sample was PBMCs. CDR3 amino acids: CASSFSGGTNYGYTF. Here the CDR3 DNA reads TGTGCCAGCAGCTTTTCAGGGGGAACTAACTATGGCTACACCTTC.